The 3 T cell receptor beta chains reported below all come from one sample, sequenced in a study of OX40 agonist ivuxolimab in advanced cancers. The library was generated by the immunoSEQ multiplex PCR assay. Sourced from immuneACCESS, this table was stored by TCRdb with only in-frame sequences that have V and J called. A share of the clones is absent; for the studies checked, an unresolved V gene accounts for under half, and the remainder has no known explanation. Within this sample are about 15,000 clones, with just under 80% of them counted one time only. 12% to 15% of the sample is in the top ten clones. This specimen consisted of CD4+ or CD8+ T cells sorted from blood, obtained in a trial of the OX40 agonist ivuxolimab. Source of these receptors: an adult with an advanced solid tumor such as melanoma, head and neck, liver or kidney cancer.

The chain recombines TRBV27 with TRBJ2-1, with TRBD2 matching over 11 bases. Unmatched junction bases numbered 0, after V lost 4 bases and J lost 4 bases. The CDR3 is made up of 14 amino acids. Germline V gene sequence: CDR1 MNHEY, CDR2 SMNVEV (reference sequence). The CDR3 loop is CASSSSGGYNEQFF. CDR3 nucleotides: TGTGCCAGCAGTTCTAGCGGGGGGTACAATGAGCAGTTCTTC.

This sequence joins TRBV19 and TRBJ2-1; a possible D gene is TRBD1 (8 bases). Looked up from germline, CDR1 is LNHDA and CDR2 is SQIVND (reference sequence). Deletions cut 3 bases from V and 7 bases from J, with 19 bases between. The length of the CDR3 is 16 residues. The CDR3 spells CASSIGGARGQNEQFF. CDR3 DNA: TGTGCCAGTAGTATTGGGGGGGCCAGGGGGCAGAATGAGCAGTTCTTC.

The V call is TRBV6-5, the J call TRBJ2-1; perhaps TRBD2 as D (6 bases). The CDR3 sequence is 16 residues long. The V gene's germline CDR1 is MNHEY and CDR2 SVGAGI. Trimming cost V 0 bases and J 0 bases, with 9 bases left between them. In DNA form, the CDR3 reads TGTGCCAGCAGTTACTCTGGGGGGAGCTCCTACAATGAGCAGTTCTTC. Its translation is CASSYSGGSSYNEQFF.